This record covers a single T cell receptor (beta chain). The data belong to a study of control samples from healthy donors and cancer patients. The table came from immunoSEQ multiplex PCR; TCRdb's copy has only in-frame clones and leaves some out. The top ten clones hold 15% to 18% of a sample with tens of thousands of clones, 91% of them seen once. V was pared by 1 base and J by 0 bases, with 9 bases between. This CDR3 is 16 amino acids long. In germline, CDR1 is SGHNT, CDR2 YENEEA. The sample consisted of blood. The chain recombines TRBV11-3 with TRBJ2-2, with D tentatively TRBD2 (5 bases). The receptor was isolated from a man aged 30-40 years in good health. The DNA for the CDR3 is TGTGCCAGCAGCTTAGGGACTTTCGCGAACACCGGGGAGCTGTTTTTT. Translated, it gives CASSLGTFANTGELFF.